This T cell receptor (beta chain) originates from a study of blood T cell repertoires in COVID-19. Study-wide background: Spain, Italy and the United States supplied samples that represented acute and convalescent COVID-19. From T cells, B-cell-depleted T cells, or PBMCs came the material, which was cDNA or gDNA.

Method: immunoSEQ multiplex PCR; TCRdb's copy keeps in-frame clones and lacks some. The sample shows about 160,000 clones, around 85% of them seen only once. V lost 3 bases and J 1 base, leaving 25 bases between the germline ends. The CDR3 sequence is 20 residues long. Germline CDR1 reads KGHSH; CDR2 reads LQKENI. The receptor was derived from a human donor with acute or convalescent COVID-19. The donor label of this sample is uncertain. The sample taken for sequencing was peripheral blood. The chain couples TRBV18 to TRBJ1-3; TRBD1 is a possible D gene (6 bases). The CDR3 loop is CASSPLGGATRGASGNTIYF. Written as DNA, the CDR3 is TGTGCCAGCTCACCTTTGGGAGGAGCCACACGGGGGGCGTCTGGAAACACCATATATTTT.